The present T cell receptor (beta chain) was sequenced within a study of T cell changes during pregnancy in multiple sclerosis. This CDR3 has 12 amino acids. V was clipped by 5 bases and J by 5 bases, with 10 bases between them. In germline, CDR1 is SNHLY, CDR2 FYNNEI. Sequenced by immunoSEQ multiplex PCR; TCRdb stores in-frame clones only, minus some. The table lists around 71,000 clones, around nine tenths of them singletons. The sample was peripheral blood, taken in the third trimester of pregnancy. The chain joins TRBV2 to TRBJ2-7, with a weak D call TRBD2 (7 bases). The sequence was obtained from a female donor with multiple sclerosis, enrolled in a pregnancy study. The CDR3 bases are TGTGCCAGCAGTCAAGGGGGGGACGAGCAGTACTTC. Translated, it gives CASSQGGDEQYF.